The rows below give T cell receptor beta chains drawn from one sample of a study of blood T cells in healthy people across ages. MiXCR, applied by TCRdb to the 5' RACE reads, yields one record per CDR3 protein. The sample includes about 1.6 million distinct CDR3 sequences, around 35% of them seen just once. The sequencing sample was made of blood. All receptors derive from a woman in her 30s in good health. Each CDR3 is given with its conserved first and last residue. Fields, in order: clone size, J gene, V gene, D gene, CDR3 protein, CDR3 DNA. D genes are given only for firm matches. Only part of the rows carry a size: once, few, many, or a class if the clone is expanded.

size: many; J: TRBJ2-7; V: TRBV29-1; D: .; CDR3: CSVGGAEQYF; DNA: TGCAGCGTGGGGGGAGCCGAGCAGTACTTC
size: .; J: TRBJ2-1; V: TRBV20-1; D: .; CDR3: CSALDRARGSYNEQFF; DNA: TGCAGTGCCCTGGACCGCGCTCGGGGCTCCTACAATGAGCAGTTCTTC
size: .; J: TRBJ2-7; V: TRBV4-2; D: .; CDR3: CASSQGGTVAHEQYF; DNA: TGTGCCAGCAGCCAAGGGGGAACTGTCGCTCACGAGCAGTACTTC
size: .; J: TRBJ2-7; V: TRBV4-1; D: TRBD2; CDR3: CASSQATLTSGGYEQYF; DNA: TGCGCCAGCAGCCAAGCGACCCTGACTAGCGGGGGCTACGAGCAGTACTTC
size: .; J: TRBJ2-2; V: TRBV5-1; D: .; CDR3: CASSLRQDNTGERFF; DNA: TGCGCCAGCAGCTTGCGGCAGGATAACACCGGGGAGCGGTTTTTT
size: .; J: TRBJ1-1; V: TRBV29-1; D: .; CDR3: CSVTENTETFF; DNA: TGCAGCGTCACAGAGAACACTGAAACTTTCTTT
size: .; J: TRBJ2-5; V: TRBV28; D: TRBD2; CDR3: CASRLAGGRGQETQYF; DNA: TGTGCCAGCAGGTTAGCGGGAGGGCGGGGTCAAGAGACCCAGTACTTC
size: .; J: TRBJ2-5; V: TRBV2; D: TRBD2; CDR3: CASNGDYRETQYF; DNA: TGTGCCAGCAACGGGGACTACCGAGAGACCCAGTACTTC
size: .; J: TRBJ2-1; V: TRBV20-1; D: TRBD2; CDR3: CSALARGTSVPEQFF; DNA: TGCAGTGCCTTGGCCAGGGGGACTAGCGTACCTGAGCAGTTCTTC
size: .; J: TRBJ2-3; V: TRBV10-3; D: TRBD2; CDR3: CAISESPSGGAPAQYF; DNA: TGTGCCATCAGTGAGTCGCCTAGCGGGGGGGCCCCTGCGCAGTATTTT
size: few; J: TRBJ2-1; V: TRBV12-3/TRBV12-4; D: TRBD2; CDR3: CASSFRGVAGVGSYNEQFF; DNA: TGTGCCAGCAGTTTTAGAGGGGTAGCGGGGGTAGGCTCCTACAATGAGCAGTTCTTC
size: few; J: TRBJ2-2; V: TRBV5-1; D: TRBD1; CDR3: CASRYPGQKAGELFF; DNA: TGCGCCAGCAGGTATCCGGGACAGAAGGCCGGGGAGCTGTTTTTT
size: .; J: TRBJ2-1; V: TRBV12-3/TRBV12-4; D: TRBD1; CDR3: CASRKTGSSYEQFF; DNA: TGTGCCAGCAGAAAGACAGGGAGCTCCTACGAGCAGTTCTTC
size: few; J: TRBJ1-2; V: TRBV7-9; D: .; CDR3: CASSLVPGTTSNYGYTF; DNA: TGTGCCAGCAGCTTAGTGCCTGGGACAACTTCTAACTATGGCTACACCTTC
size: .; J: TRBJ2-5; V: TRBV6-1; D: TRBD1; CDR3: CASSELTGRETQYF; DNA: TGTGCCAGCAGTGAACTGACAGGGCGGGAGACCCAGTACTTC
size: few; J: TRBJ1-2; V: TRBV5-5; D: .; CDR3: CASSQPERLANYGYTF; DNA: TGTGCCAGCAGCCAACCTGAGCGACTAGCTAACTATGGCTACACCTTC
size: .; J: TRBJ2-7; V: TRBV20-1; D: TRBD1; CDR3: CSAYAGQAAEQYF; DNA: TGCAGTGCTTACGCGGGACAGGCAGCCGAGCAGTACTTC
size: few; J: TRBJ1-5; V: TRBV7-3; D: TRBD1; CDR3: CASSLRQGQPQHF; DNA: TGTGCCAGCAGCCTTCGACAGGGCCAGCCCCAGCATTTT
size: once; J: TRBJ1-1; V: TRBV9; D: .; CDR3: CASSVGAGQAFF; DNA: TGTGCCAGCAGCGTCGGGGCAGGGCAAGCTTTCTTT
size: few; J: TRBJ1-2; V: TRBV6-6; D: TRBD1; CDR3: CASSYATGDPYGYTF; DNA: TGTGCCAGCAGTTACGCGACAGGGGACCCCTATGGCTACACCTTC
size: .; J: TRBJ2-1; V: TRBV28; D: TRBD2; CDR3: CASSRLAGGSNEQFF; DNA: TGTGCCAGCAGTAGGCTAGCGGGAGGGAGCAATGAGCAGTTCTTC
size: few; J: TRBJ2-2; V: TRBV5-6; D: TRBD1; CDR3: CASSFGTGSGELFF; DNA: TGTGCCAGCAGCTTTGGGACAGGAAGCGGGGAGCTGTTTTTT
size: .; J: TRBJ2-5; V: TRBV2; D: .; CDR3: CASSAREQETQYF; DNA: TGTGCCAGCAGTGCCCGGGAACAAGAGACCCAGTACTTC
size: once; J: TRBJ2-1; V: TRBV9; D: .; CDR3: CASSVGGRDNGQFF; DNA: TGTGCCAGCAGCGTAGGAGGGAGGGACAATGGGCAGTTCTTC
size: .; J: TRBJ1-2; V: TRBV4-2; D: .; CDR3: CASSQEQGPHPRHGYTF; DNA: TGTGCCAGCAGCCAAGAGCAAGGCCCCCACCCCCGGCATGGCTACACCTTC
size: .; J: TRBJ1-2; V: TRBV2; D: .; CDR3: CASRRGVAYGYTF; DNA: TGTGCCAGCAGAAGGGGTGTAGCCTATGGCTACACCTTC
size: few; J: TRBJ1-2; V: TRBV6-6; D: .; CDR3: CASSYSSWAGGYTF; DNA: TGTGCCAGCAGTTACTCTAGCTGGGCGGGTGGCTACACCTTC
size: .; J: TRBJ2-3; V: TRBV30; D: TRBD1; CDR3: CAWSRTGSTDTQYF; DNA: TGTGCCTGGAGTCGGACAGGGAGCACAGATACGCAGTATTTT
size: .; J: TRBJ2-3; V: TRBV10-1; D: .; CDR3: CASSRPDSINTDTQYF; DNA: TGCGCCAGCAGTCGTCCGGACTCAATTAACACAGATACGCAGTATTTT
size: few; J: TRBJ2-7; V: TRBV4-1; D: .; CDR3: CASSPSFPYEQYF; DNA: TGCGCCAGCAGCCCTTCCTTTCCCTACGAGCAGTACTTC
size: few; J: TRBJ2-7; V: TRBV20-1; D: TRBD2; CDR3: CSATKAGGLSYEQYF; DNA: TGCAGTGCTACTAAAGCGGGAGGCCTCTCCTACGAGCAGTACTTC
size: many; J: TRBJ2-7; V: TRBV27; D: TRBD1; CDR3: CASSLRTGGSYEQYF; DNA: TGCGCCAGCAGCCTTAGGACAGGGGGGTCCTACGAGCAGTACTTC
size: few; J: TRBJ1-1; V: TRBV28; D: .; CDR3: CASSLLDGMNTEAFF; DNA: TGTGCCAGCAGTTTATTGGACGGTATGAACACTGAAGCTTTCTTT
size: .; J: TRBJ2-1; V: TRBV9; D: .; CDR3: CASSVVADGYNEQFF; DNA: TGTGCCAGCAGCGTAGTTGCGGATGGCTACAATGAGCAGTTCTTC
size: .; J: TRBJ2-7; V: TRBV20-1; D: TRBD2; CDR3: CSASRTSGGLGEQYF; DNA: TGCAGTGCTTCTCGGACTAGCGGGGGGCTCGGGGAGCAGTACTTC
size: .; J: TRBJ1-4; V: TRBV9; D: .; CDR3: CASSEGLSQREKLFF; DNA: TGTGCCAGCAGCGAGGGACTCTCTCAGAGAGAAAAACTGTTTTTT
size: few; J: TRBJ1-1; V: TRBV6-1; D: TRBD1; CDR3: CASSPDRATHTLNTEAFF; DNA: TGTGCCAGCAGTCCCGACAGGGCGACTCATACTCTGAACACTGAAGCTTTCTTT
size: .; J: TRBJ2-1; V: TRBV7-9; D: TRBD1; CDR3: CACSPGDSYYNEQFF; DNA: TGTGCCTGCAGTCCCGGGGACAGTTACTACAATGAGCAGTTCTTC
size: .; J: TRBJ2-5; V: TRBV27; D: TRBD1; CDR3: CASSLAGQGARETQYF; DNA: TGTGCCAGCAGTCTAGCGGGACAGGGGGCTCGGGAGACCCAGTACTTC
size: few; J: TRBJ2-7; V: TRBV20-1; D: TRBD2; CDR3: CSPADGRGGYEQYF; DNA: TGCAGTCCCGCAGACGGGAGGGGAGGCTACGAGCAGTACTTC
size: once; J: TRBJ2-7; V: TRBV6-1; D: TRBD2; CDR3: CASSEALPGLADLYEQYF; DNA: TGTGCCAGCAGTGAAGCGCTTCCGGGACTAGCGGATCTCTACGAGCAGTACTTC
size: .; J: TRBJ2-7; V: TRBV12-3/TRBV12-4; D: .; CDR3: CASSFQLFQQYF; DNA: TGTGCCAGCAGTTTCCAGTTGTTCCAGCAGTACTTC
size: .; J: TRBJ1-1; V: TRBV7-8; D: .; CDR3: CASSFRGVGEAFF; DNA: TGTGCCAGCAGCTTTCGGGGAGTAGGTGAAGCTTTCTTT
size: few; J: TRBJ1-2; V: TRBV4-2; D: .; CDR3: CASSQDSQIYTF; DNA: TGTGCCAGCAGCCAAGACTCACAGATCTACACCTTC
size: many; J: TRBJ2-7; V: TRBV6-2/TRBV6-3; D: TRBD1; CDR3: CASSPYPSTGSSYEQYF; DNA: TGTGCCAGCAGCCCCTACCCCTCGACAGGGAGCTCCTACGAGCAGTACTTC
size: once; J: TRBJ2-3; V: TRBV5-1; D: .; CDR3: CASSSAGVAVTDTQYF; DNA: TGCGCCAGCAGCTCGGCCGGTGTTGCGGTCACAGATACGCAGTATTTT
size: .; J: TRBJ1-1; V: TRBV15; D: .; CDR3: CATSRDVTGTGEAFF; DNA: TGTGCCACCAGCAGAGATGTAACCGGGACGGGAGAAGCTTTCTTT
size: once; J: TRBJ2-3; V: TRBV7-9; D: TRBD2; CDR3: CASSLASGGTTDTQYF; DNA: TGTGCCAGCAGCTTAGCCAGCGGGGGGACCACAGATACGCAGTATTTT
size: .; J: TRBJ2-3; V: TRBV7-3; D: TRBD1; CDR3: CASSRQGMDTDTQYF; DNA: TGTGCCAGCAGCCGACAGGGAATGGACACAGATACGCAGTATTTT
size: .; J: TRBJ2-5; V: TRBV24-1; D: TRBD1; CDR3: CAASDPTEGAAQETQYF; DNA: TGTGCCGCCAGTGACCCTACCGAGGGGGCGGCTCAAGAGACCCAGTACTTC
size: .; J: TRBJ2-1; V: TRBV19; D: .; CDR3: CAPGWRPYNEQFF; DNA: TGTGCCCCTGGGTGGAGACCCTACAATGAGCAGTTCTTC
size: few; J: TRBJ1-5; V: TRBV28; D: .; CDR3: CASSLGQGFRQPQHF; DNA: TGTGCCAGCAGTTTAGGGCAGGGGTTTAGACAGCCCCAGCATTTT